This T cell receptor beta chain came from a study of blood T cell repertoires in COVID-19. Study details: T cells, B-cell-depleted T cells, or PBMCs provided the cDNA or gDNA that served as material.

This clone occurred a few times. Germline CDR1 reads SGHDT; CDR2 reads YYEEEE. Between the trimmed V and J ends, which lost 1 base and 2 bases, there was a span of 10 bases. The CDR3 extends over 14 amino acids. TCRdb keeps only in-frame clones here, not all; method: immunoSEQ multiplex PCR. In the table there are some 88,000 clones, 79% of which are singletons. The material sequenced was peripheral blood. The chain couples TRBV5-6 to TRBJ2-7; tentatively, D is TRBD1 (5 bases). This receptor was taken from a human donor in a cohort sampled during active COVID-19. This CDR3 is CASSLFRETYEQYF. In DNA, the CDR3 is TGTGCCAGCAGCTTGTTCAGGGAAACCTACGAGCAGTACTTC.